These T cell receptor beta chains were read from a single sample in a study of cytomegalovirus exposure and HLA in healthy donors. Sequencing used immunoSEQ multiplex PCR; TCRdb keeps in-frame clones, though not all of them. The table has about 140,000 clones, over 75% seen once. The source material was PBMCs. The source is a man aged 25-45 years in good health and CMV-seronegative. The CDR3 runs from the conserved cysteine through the conserved F or W. A D gene is named only where the DNA matches it firmly. Size is stated for part of the rows, as once, few or many counts, or as a class when the clone is expanded.

j_call clone_size v_call d_call cdr3_aa cdr3_nt
TRBJ1-2 once TRBV30 . CAGDSNYGYTF TGTGCCGGAGACAGTAACTATGGCTACACCTTC
TRBJ2-2 once TRBV2 . CASTSVEAGELFF TGTGCCAGCACGAGCGTAGAGGCCGGGGAGCTGTTTTTT
TRBJ1-1 . TRBV18 TRBD1 CASSRGQGMNTEAFF TGTGCCAGCTCACGGGGACAGGGCATGAACACTGAAGCTTTCTTT
TRBJ1-2 . TRBV4-1 TRBD1 CASSQNRGGGRYGYTF TGCGCCAGCAGCCAGAACAGGGGGGGTGGCAGATATGGCTACACCTTC
TRBJ1-4 . TRBV30 TRBD1 CAWSQITGGAEKLFF TGTGCCTGGAGTCAGATAACAGGGGGCGCGGAAAAACTGTTTTTT
TRBJ1-1 . TRBV4-1 TRBD1 CASSPTQGAGNTEAFF TGCGCCAGCAGCCCAACACAGGGGGCAGGGAACACTGAAGCTTTCTTT
TRBJ2-7 few TRBV15 . CATSRDQGRPYF TGTGCCACCAGCAGAGATCAGGGCCGGCCGTACTTC
TRBJ1-1 . TRBV5-4 . CASSPEGFMNTEAFF TGTGCCAGCAGCCCGGAGGGGTTCATGAACACTGAAGCTTTCTTT
TRBJ1-1 . TRBV5-4 TRBD1 CASSVRRDRNTEAFF TGTGCCAGCAGCGTGCGCCGGGACAGGAACACTGAAGCTTTCTTT
TRBJ1-4 . TRBV9 TRBD1 CASSVDRGNEKLFF TGTGCCAGCAGCGTGGACAGGGGTAATGAAAAACTGTTTTTT
TRBJ2-4 . TRBV18 . CASSPITGTKGNIQYF TGTGCCAGCTCACCGATTACAGGAACCAAGGGAAACATTCAGTACTTC
TRBJ2-5 . TRBV6-6 TRBD2 CASSPNLRGGASTQYF TGTGCCAGCAGTCCAAACCTGCGGGGGGGCGCCTCTACCCAGTACTTC
TRBJ2-2 . TRBV7-9 . CASSSYQGSFGELFF TGTGCCAGCAGCTCATATCAGGGGAGCTTCGGGGAGCTGTTTTTT
TRBJ1-2 . TRBV6-1 . CASSEEQDRYNYGYTF TGTGCCAGCAGTGAAGAACAGGATCGATATAACTATGGCTACACCTTC
TRBJ1-3 . TRBV7-9 . CASSPGPSRNTIYF TGTGCCAGCAGCCCAGGTCCCAGTCGGAACACCATATATTTT
TRBJ1-2 . TRBV28 TRBD1 CASSYRDRAYGYTF TGTGCCAGCAGTTACCGGGACAGGGCCTATGGCTACACCTTC
TRBJ2-2 once TRBV5-1 TRBD1 CASSGKGGRDTGELFF TGCGCCAGCAGCGGAAAAGGGGGCCGAGACACCGGGGAGCTGTTTTTT
TRBJ2-3 . TRBV27 TRBD2 CASSLFGGGLSDTQYF TGTGCCAGCAGTTTATTTGGGGGAGGGCTGTCCGATACGCAGTATTTT
TRBJ2-1 . TRBV2 . CASSEMWSLRNEQFF TGTGCCAGCAGTGAAATGTGGAGCCTCCGGAATGAGCAGTTCTTC
TRBJ1-2 . TRBV15 TRBD1 CATSRDAGTVGYTF TGTGCCACCAGCAGAGATGCAGGGACAGTCGGCTACACCTTC
TRBJ2-3 once TRBV27 . CASSFAGGQDTQYF TGTGCCAGCAGTTTCGCCGGGGGGCAAGATACGCAGTATTTT
TRBJ2-1 . TRBV25-1 TRBD1 CASSVPGQSYNEQFF TGTGCCAGCAGTGTCCCGGGACAGTCCTACAATGAGCAGTTCTTC
TRBJ1-2 . TRBV5-1 . CASNDLGAIGYTF TGCGCCAGCAATGATTTGGGCGCCATCGGCTACACCTTC
TRBJ1-2 . TRBV28 TRBD1 CASRGQGGDYGYTF TGTGCCAGCAGGGGACAGGGGGGTGACTATGGCTACACCTTC
TRBJ1-1 once TRBV5-8 . CASSLLGRGHTEAFF TGTGCCAGCAGCTTGTTGGGGAGGGGTCACACTGAAGCTTTCTTT
TRBJ1-1 . TRBV7-9 . CASTRGERPNTEAFF TGTGCCAGCACCCGTGGAGAACGGCCTAACACTGAAGCTTTCTTT
TRBJ1-5 once TRBV28 . CASSLRGGNQPQHF TGTGCCAGCAGTTTACGTGGAGGCAATCAGCCCCAGCATTTT
TRBJ1-5 once TRBV27 . CASSRVANSNQPQHF TGTGCCAGCAGTCGGGTCGCTAATAGCAATCAGCCCCAGCATTTT
TRBJ2-7 . TRBV2 . CASSLREAEYF TGTGCCAGCAGCCTCCGGGAAGCCGAGTACTTC
TRBJ1-1 . TRBV25-1 TRBD1 CASRPTGVYTEAFF TGTGCCAGCAGGCCAACAGGGGTGTACACTGAAGCTTTCTTT
TRBJ2-7 . TRBV5-6 TRBD1 CASSFDGQGITYEQYF TGTGCCAGCAGCTTCGACGGACAGGGGATAACCTACGAGCAGTACTTC